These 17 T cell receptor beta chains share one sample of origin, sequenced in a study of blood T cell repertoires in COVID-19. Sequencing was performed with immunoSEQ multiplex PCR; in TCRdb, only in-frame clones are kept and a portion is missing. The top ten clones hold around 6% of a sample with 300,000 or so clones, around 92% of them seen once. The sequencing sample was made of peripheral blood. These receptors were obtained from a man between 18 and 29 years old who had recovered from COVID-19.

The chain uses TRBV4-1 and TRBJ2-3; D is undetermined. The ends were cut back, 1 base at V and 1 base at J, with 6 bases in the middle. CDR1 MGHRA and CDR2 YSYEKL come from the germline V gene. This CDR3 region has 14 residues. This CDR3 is CASSQVGRTDTQYF. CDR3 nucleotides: TGCGCCAGCAGCCAAGTTGGGCGCACAGATACGCAGTATTTT.

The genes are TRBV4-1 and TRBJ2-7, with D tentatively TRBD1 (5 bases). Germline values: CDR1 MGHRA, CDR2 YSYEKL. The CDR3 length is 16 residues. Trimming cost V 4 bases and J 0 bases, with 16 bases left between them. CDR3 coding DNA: TGCGCCAGCAGCCTCCTTGCAGGACACAGCTCCTACGAGCAGTACTTC. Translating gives CASSLLAGHSSYEQYF.

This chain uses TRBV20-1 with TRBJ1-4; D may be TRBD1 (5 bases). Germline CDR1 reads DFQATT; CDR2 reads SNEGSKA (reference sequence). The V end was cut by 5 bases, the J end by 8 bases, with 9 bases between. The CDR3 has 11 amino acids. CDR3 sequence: CSAATGEKLFF. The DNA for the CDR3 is TGCAGTGCTGCAACAGGAGAAAAACTGTTTTTT.

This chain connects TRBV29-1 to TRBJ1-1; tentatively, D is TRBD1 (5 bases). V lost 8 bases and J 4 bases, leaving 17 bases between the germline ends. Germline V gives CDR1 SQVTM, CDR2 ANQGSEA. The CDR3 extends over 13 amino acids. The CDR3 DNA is TGCAGCACCCGAGTAGGGGTTGGCACTGAAGCTTTCTTT. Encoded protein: CSTRVGVGTEAFF.

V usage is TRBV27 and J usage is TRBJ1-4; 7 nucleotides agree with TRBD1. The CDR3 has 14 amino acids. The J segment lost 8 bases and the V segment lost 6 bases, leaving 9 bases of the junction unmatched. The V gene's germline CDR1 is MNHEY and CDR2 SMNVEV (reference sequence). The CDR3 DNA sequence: TGTGCCAGCAGCCCGACAGGGTTCGGCGAAAAACTGTTTTTT. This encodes CASSPTGFGEKLFF. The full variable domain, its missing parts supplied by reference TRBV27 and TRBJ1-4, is EAQVTQNPRYLITVTGKKLTVTCSQNMNHEYMSWYRQDPGLGLRQIYYSMNVEVTDKGDVPEGYKVSRKEKRNFPLILESPSPNQTSLYFCASSPTGFGEKLFFGSGTQLSVL.

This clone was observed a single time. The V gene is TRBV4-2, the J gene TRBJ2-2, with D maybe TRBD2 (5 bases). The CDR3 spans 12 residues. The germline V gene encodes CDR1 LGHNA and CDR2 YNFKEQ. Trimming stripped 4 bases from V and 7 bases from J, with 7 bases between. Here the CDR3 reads CASSPGVGELFF. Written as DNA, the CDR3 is TGTGCCAGCAGCCCCGGGGTCGGGGAGCTGTTTTTT.

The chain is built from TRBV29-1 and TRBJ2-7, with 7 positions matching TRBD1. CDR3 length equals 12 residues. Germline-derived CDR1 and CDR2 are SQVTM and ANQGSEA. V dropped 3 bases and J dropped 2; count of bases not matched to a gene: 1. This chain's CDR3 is CSVETGPYEQYF. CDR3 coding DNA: TGCAGCGTTGAGACAGGGCCCTACGAGCAGTACTTC.

The CDR3 here is CASSPDRERGYTF. In DNA, the CDR3 is TGTGCCAGCTCACCAGACAGGGAGAGAGGCTACACCTTC. The chain couples TRBV18 to TRBJ1-2, with TRBD1 matching over 7 bases. The germline CDR1 and CDR2 sequences are KGHSH and LQKENI. V was pared by 2 bases and J by 8 bases, with 5 bases of the junction left unmatched. The CDR3 covers 13 residues. Based on the CDR3 plus reference TRBV18 and TRBJ1-2, the full variable domain is NAGVMQNPRHLVRRRGQEARLRCSPMKGHSHVYWYRQLPEEGLKFMVYLQKENIIDESGMPKERFSAEFPKEGPSILRIQQVVRGDSAAYFCASSPDRERGYTFGSGTRLTVV.

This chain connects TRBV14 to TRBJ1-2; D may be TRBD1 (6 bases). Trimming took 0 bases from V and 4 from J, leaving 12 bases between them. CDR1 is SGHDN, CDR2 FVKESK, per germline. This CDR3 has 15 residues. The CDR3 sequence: CASSQDGGGRYGYTF. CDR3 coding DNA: TGTGCCAGCAGCCAAGATGGGGGGGGCCGCTATGGCTACACCTTC.

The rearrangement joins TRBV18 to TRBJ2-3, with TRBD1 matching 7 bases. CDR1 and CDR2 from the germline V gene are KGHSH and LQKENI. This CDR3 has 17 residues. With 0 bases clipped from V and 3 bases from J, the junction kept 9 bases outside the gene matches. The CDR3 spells CASSPPNSGQTTDTQYF. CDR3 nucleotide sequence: TGTGCCAGCTCACCACCGAACTCGGGACAGACGACAGATACGCAGTATTTT.

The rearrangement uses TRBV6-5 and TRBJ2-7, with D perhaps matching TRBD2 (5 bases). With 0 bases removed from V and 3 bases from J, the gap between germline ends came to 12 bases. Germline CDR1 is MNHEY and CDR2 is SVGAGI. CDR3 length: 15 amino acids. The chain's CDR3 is CASSYSRNGDYEQYF. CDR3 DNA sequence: TGTGCCAGCAGTTACTCACGGAACGGGGACTACGAGCAGTACTTC.

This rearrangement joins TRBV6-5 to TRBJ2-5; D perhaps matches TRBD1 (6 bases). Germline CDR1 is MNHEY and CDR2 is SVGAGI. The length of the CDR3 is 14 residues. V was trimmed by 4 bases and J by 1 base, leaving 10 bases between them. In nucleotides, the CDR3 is TGTGCCAGCAGTTCACAGGGCCGCCAAGAGACCCAGTACTTC. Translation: CASSSQGRQETQYF.

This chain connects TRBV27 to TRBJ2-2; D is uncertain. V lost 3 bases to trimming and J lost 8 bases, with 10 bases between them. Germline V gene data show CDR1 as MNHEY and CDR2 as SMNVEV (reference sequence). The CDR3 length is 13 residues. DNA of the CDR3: TGTGCCAGCAGTTTCCATCGCACTGGGGAGCTGTTTTTT. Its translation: CASSFHRTGELFF.

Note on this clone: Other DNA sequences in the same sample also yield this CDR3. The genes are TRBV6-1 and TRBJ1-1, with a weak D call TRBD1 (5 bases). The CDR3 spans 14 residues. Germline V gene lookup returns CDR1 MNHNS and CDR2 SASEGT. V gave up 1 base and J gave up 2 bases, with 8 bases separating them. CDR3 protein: CASSEDGGNTEAFF. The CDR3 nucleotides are TGTGCCAGCAGTGAAGACGGGGGAAACACTGAAGCTTTCTTT.

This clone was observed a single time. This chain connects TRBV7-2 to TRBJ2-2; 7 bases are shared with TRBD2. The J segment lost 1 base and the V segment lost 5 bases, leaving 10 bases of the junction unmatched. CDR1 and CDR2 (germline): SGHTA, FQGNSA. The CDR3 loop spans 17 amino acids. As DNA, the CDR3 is TGTGCCAGCAGCCGCACTAGGGCTAGCGGGAACACCGGGGAGCTGTTTTTT. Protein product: CASSRTRASGNTGELFF. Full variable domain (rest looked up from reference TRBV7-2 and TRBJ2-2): GAGVSQSPSNKVTEKGKDVELRCDPISGHTALYWYRQSLGQGLEFLIYFQGNSAPDKSGLPSDRFSAERTGGSVSTLTIQRTQQEDSAVYLCASSRTRASGNTGELFFGEGSRLTVL.

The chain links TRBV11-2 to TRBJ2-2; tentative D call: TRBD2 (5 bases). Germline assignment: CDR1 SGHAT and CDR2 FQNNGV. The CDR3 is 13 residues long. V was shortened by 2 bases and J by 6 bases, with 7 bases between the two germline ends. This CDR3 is CASSLMRAGELFF. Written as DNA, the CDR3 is TGTGCCAGCAGCTTAATGCGGGCCGGGGAGCTGTTTTTT.

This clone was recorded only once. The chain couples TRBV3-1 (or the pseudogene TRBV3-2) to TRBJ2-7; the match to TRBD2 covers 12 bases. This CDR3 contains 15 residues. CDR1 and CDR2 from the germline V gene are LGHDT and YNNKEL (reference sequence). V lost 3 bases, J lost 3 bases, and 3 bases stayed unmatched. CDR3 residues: CASSHGLAGYYEQYF. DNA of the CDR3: TGTGCCAGCAGCCACGGACTAGCGGGATACTACGAGCAGTACTTC.